This TCR beta chain was recorded in a study of ipilimumab plus nivolumab after autologous stem cell transplantation. Data came from immunoSEQ multiplex PCR; TCRdb stores just in-frame clones and leaves some out. The data hold roughly 43,000 clones, with nearly 90% observed a single time. Per germline, CDR1 SGHTS and CDR2 YDEGEE. The CDR3 length is 16 residues. Trimming cost V 4 bases and J 3 bases, with 18 bases left between them. Starting 14 to 28 days after autologous transplant, ipilimumab 1 mg/kg was given. The TCR originated in a male donor with multiple myeloma. V and J are TRBV5-8 and TRBJ2-3; possibly TRBD2 for D (6 bases). The source material was PBMCs, sampled in a trial of ipilimumab plus nivolumab as post-transplant consolidation. The CDR3 DNA sequence: TGTGCCAGCAGCCCCGGGGGAGTCCGGGGGACAGATACGCAGTATTTT. Amino acids: CASSPGGVRGTDTQYF.